The 16 T cell receptor beta chains given below trace back to one sample, sequenced in a study of shared clonotypes between healthy human individuals. Profiled with immunoSEQ multiplex PCR; TCRdb holds only in-frame clones, not every one. The table lists about 820,000 clones, 80% to 95% of them singletons, with around 24% in the top ten. Naivety among CD8 cells was defined by CD45RO negativity and positive CCR7 selection, thereby excluding terminally differentiated effector memory CD45RA+ cells. Sequencing was carried out using naive CD8+ T cells sorted from blood. These receptors originate from a man aged 25-45 years in good health.

The V gene is TRBV4-2, the J gene TRBJ1-5, with TRBD1 matching over 7 bases. Germline V CDR1 and CDR2: LGHNA, YNFKEQ. J gave up 2 bases and V 7 bases, and 8 bases lay outside the gene matches. The CDR3 sequence is 15 residues long. Here the CDR3 reads CASKETGVGNQPQHF. The CDR3, as DNA: TGTGCCAGCAAGGAAACAGGGGTCGGCAATCAGCCCCAGCATTTT.

The chain joins TRBV9 to TRBJ2-7; D might be TRBD1 or TRBD2, each matching 5 bases. CDR3 length: 13 residues. Germline loops: CDR1 SGDLS, CDR2 YYNGEE. V lost 0 bases and J 3 bases, leaving 7 bases between the germline ends. The CDR3 region has the DNA TGTGCCAGCAGCGTAGGGGACCACTACGAGCAGTACTTC. It encodes CASSVGDHYEQYF.

On this clone: This specimen includes other DNA sequences encoding the same CDR3. This chain joins TRBV7-9 and TRBJ2-7; D gene unclear. Looked up from germline, CDR1 is SEHNR and CDR2 is FQNEAQ (reference sequence). The CDR3 has 12 residues. V lost 4 bases and J lost 3, with 7 bases in between. The CDR3 nucleotides are TGTGCCAGCAGCTCGACGGGCTACGAGCAGTACTTC. It encodes CASSSTGYEQYF.

This clone showed up just once. The V gene is TRBV14, the J gene TRBJ2-7; 10 positions agree with TRBD2. V was clipped by 3 bases and J by 1 base; unmatched bases: 9. This CDR3 has 17 amino acids. Looked up from germline, CDR1 is SGHDN and CDR2 is FVKESK. The CDR3 DNA reads TGTGCCAGCAGCCAGGAAGGACTAGCGGTAAATTCCTACGAGCAGTACTTC. Translation gives CASSQEGLAVNSYEQYF.

The chain combines TRBV11-2 with TRBJ2-1; TRBD1 might be the D (6 bases). Germline V gene sequence: CDR1 SGHAT, CDR2 FQNNGV. This CDR3 has 16 amino acids. V was pared by 6 bases and J by 0 bases, with 15 bases between. The CDR3 sequence: CASRYGTLSSYNEQFF. The DNA for the CDR3 is TGTGCCAGCAGATATGGGACACTTAGCTCCTACAATGAGCAGTTCTTC.

The rearrangement links TRBV9 to TRBJ2-2, with 7 bases that match TRBD1. This CDR3 comprises 16 residues. Germline trimming cut 3 bases from V and 5 bases from J; bases unmatched to any gene: 10. Germline V gene data show CDR1 as SGDLS and CDR2 as YYNGEE. In DNA form, the CDR3 reads TGTGCCAGCAGCGCATCCGGGACAGCCGCGACCGGGGAGCTGTTTTTT. Protein: CASSASGTAATGELFF.

A single count supports this clone. The identical CDR3 is also encoded by other nucleotide sequences in the sample. This sequence joins TRBV6-5 and TRBJ2-2; D remains ambiguous. The CDR3 totals 14 residues. The germline V and J ends were trimmed by 3 bases and 1 base, with 6 bases remaining between them. In germline, CDR1 is MNHEY, CDR2 SVGAGI. CDR3 in amino acids: CASSYSMNTGELFF. In DNA form, the CDR3 reads TGTGCCAGCAGTTATTCAATGAACACCGGGGAGCTGTTTTTT.

This clone was observed a handful of times. The gene calls are TRBV30 and TRBJ1-2, with D possibly TRBD1 on 5 matching bases. The V end lost 5 bases, the J end lost 4 bases, and 17 bases lay between the germline ends. The CDR3 contains 14 residues. Germline lookup yields CDR1 GTSNPN and CDR2 SVGIG (reference sequence). The CDR3 loop is CAWREGPDRYGYTF. In nucleotides, the CDR3 is TGTGCCTGGCGTGAGGGGCCCGATCGCTATGGCTACACCTTC.

This CDR3 reads CASSRGRDGIYEQYF. In DNA, the CDR3 is TGTGCCAGCAGCCGAGGCCGGGACGGAATCTACGAGCAGTACTTC. The rearrangement joins TRBV7-6 to TRBJ2-7, with D possibly called TRBD1 or TRBD2 (5 bases each). This CDR3 contains 15 residues. V was trimmed by 5 bases and J by 3 bases, leaving 17 bases between them. Germline V lookup: CDR1 SGHVS, CDR2 FNYEAQ. The full variable domain, in which reference TRBV7-6 and TRBJ2-7 provide the parts outside the CDR3, is GAGVSQSPRYKVTKRGQDVALRCDPISGHVSLYWYRQALGQGPEFLTYFNYEAQQDKSGLPNDRFSAERPEGSISTLTIQRTEQRDSAMYRCASSRGRDGIYEQYFGPGTRLTVT.

This clone came up once. The V gene is TRBV10-2, the J gene TRBJ1-1; D unresolved. The CDR3 has 13 amino acids. The germline V and J ends were trimmed by 0 bases and 6 bases, with 8 bases remaining between them. The germline gives CDR1 WSHSY, CDR2 SAAADI. DNA for the CDR3: TGCGCCAGCAGTGAGTCGTTTGGGTCTGAAGCTTTCTTT. It encodes CASSESFGSEAFF.

The rearrangement links TRBV2 to TRBJ2-7, with 12 bases identical to TRBD2. Germline V gene sequence: CDR1 SNHLY, CDR2 FYNNEI. Trimming took 3 bases from V and 3 from J; bases not matched to a gene: 3. There are 15 residues in the CDR3. In DNA form, the CDR3 reads TGTGCCAGCAGTGAGGGACTAGCGGGCATCTACGAGCAGTACTTC. Protein sequence: CASSEGLAGIYEQYF.

This chain links TRBV6-5 with TRBJ2-5; D is perhaps TRBD1 or TRBD2 (5 bases each). The length of the CDR3 is 16 residues. CDR1 is MNHEY, CDR2 SVGAGI, per germline. Between the trimmed V and J ends, which lost 3 bases and 5 bases, there was a span of 19 bases. In nucleotides, the CDR3 is TGTGCCAGCAGTTATCGCCGGGACGGGCAGCGGGAGACCCAGTACTTC. This gives the protein CASSYRRDGQRETQYF.

This chain connects TRBV7-9 to TRBJ2-5; 8 bases match TRBD1. This CDR3 comprises 15 residues. V gave up 3 bases and J gave up 3 bases; unmatched junction bases: 6. The germline V gene has CDR1 SEHNR and CDR2 FQNEAQ (reference sequence). As DNA, the CDR3 is TGTGCCAGCAGCTTGGAGTTGACAGGGGAAGAGACCCAGTACTTC. It translates to CASSLELTGEETQYF.

DNA for the CDR3: TGTGCCAGCAGTTTATTGGGGGGGGCGGATGAAGCTTTCTTT. Translation: CASSLLGGADEAFF. This chain uses TRBV27 with TRBJ1-1, with a weak D call TRBD1 (6 bases). The CDR3 consists of 14 residues. Trimming shortened V by 1 base and J by 7 bases, and 13 bases separated the two germline ends. Germline lookup yields CDR1 MNHEY and CDR2 SMNVEV (reference sequence).

This clone appeared a single time. This rearrangement joins TRBV19 to TRBJ2-7; a possible D gene is TRBD2 (6 bases). The CDR3 has 13 residues. Germline V lookup: CDR1 LNHDA, CDR2 SQIVND (reference sequence). V was trimmed by 6 bases and J by 3 bases, leaving 12 bases between them. The chain's CDR3 is CASSQGLNYEQYF. The CDR3 region has the DNA TGTGCCAGTAGCCAGGGACTGAACTACGAGCAGTACTTC.

The chain combines TRBV30 with TRBJ2-3; D ambiguous. Between the trimmed V and J ends, which lost 2 bases and 2 bases, there was a span of 2 bases. Germline-derived CDR1 and CDR2 are GTSNPN and SVGIG (reference sequence). The CDR3 has 11 amino acids. The CDR3 is CAWSTTDTQYF. The CDR3 DNA reads as TGTGCCTGGAGTACCACAGATACGCAGTATTTT.